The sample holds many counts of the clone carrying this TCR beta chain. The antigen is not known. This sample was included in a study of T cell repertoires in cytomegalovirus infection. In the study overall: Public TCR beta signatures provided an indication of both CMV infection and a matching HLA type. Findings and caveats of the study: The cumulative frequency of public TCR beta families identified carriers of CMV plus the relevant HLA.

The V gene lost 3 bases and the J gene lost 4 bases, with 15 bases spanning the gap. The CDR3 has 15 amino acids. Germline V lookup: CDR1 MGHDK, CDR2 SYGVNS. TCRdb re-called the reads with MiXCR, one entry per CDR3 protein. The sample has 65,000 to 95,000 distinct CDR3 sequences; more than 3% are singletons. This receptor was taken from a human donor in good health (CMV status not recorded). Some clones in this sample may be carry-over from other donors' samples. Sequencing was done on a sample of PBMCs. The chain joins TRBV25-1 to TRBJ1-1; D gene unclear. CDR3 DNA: TGTGCCAGCAGTGAGGGTACCCCGCGCCCCACTGAAGCTTTCTTT. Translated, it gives CASSEGTPRPTEAFF.